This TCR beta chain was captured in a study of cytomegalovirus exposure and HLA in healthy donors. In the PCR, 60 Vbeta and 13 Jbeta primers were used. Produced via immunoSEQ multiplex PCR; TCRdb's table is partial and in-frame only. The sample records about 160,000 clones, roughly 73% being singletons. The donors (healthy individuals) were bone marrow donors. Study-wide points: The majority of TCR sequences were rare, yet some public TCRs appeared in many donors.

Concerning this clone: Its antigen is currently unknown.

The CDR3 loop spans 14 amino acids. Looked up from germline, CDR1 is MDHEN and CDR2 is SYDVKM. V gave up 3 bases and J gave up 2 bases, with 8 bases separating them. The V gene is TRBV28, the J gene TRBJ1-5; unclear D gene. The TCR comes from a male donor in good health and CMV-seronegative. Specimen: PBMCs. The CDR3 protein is CASSFRRGNQPQHF. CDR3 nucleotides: TGTGCCAGCAGTTTTCGCCGGGGCAATCAGCCCCAGCATTTT.